Listed below are T cell receptor beta chains from one sample, sequenced in a study of cytomegalovirus exposure and HLA in healthy donors. Produced via immunoSEQ multiplex PCR; TCRdb's table is partial and in-frame only. This table has 200,000 to 250,000 clones, about 80% appearing once. The material sequenced was PBMCs. The receptors stem from a woman between 40 and 50 years old in good health and CMV-seronegative. The CDR3 runs from the conserved cysteine through the conserved F or W. Each record gives: clone size, J gene, D gene, V gene, CDR3 protein, CDR3 DNA. D genes are given only for firm matches. Clone size, where shown, is once, few, many, or a class for clones that have expanded.

abundance: few; j_gene: TRBJ2-3; d_gene: TRBD2; v_gene: TRBV5-6; CDR3aa: CASSLGLAGGPEGSTQYF; CDR3nt: TGTGCCAGCAGCCTGGGACTAGCGGGGGGGCCGGAGGGTAGTACGCAGTATTTT
abundance: .; j_gene: TRBJ2-7; d_gene: .; v_gene: TRBV5-4; CDR3aa: CASSLGPSSYEQYF; CDR3nt: TGTGCCAGCAGCTTGGGGCCTAGCTCCTACGAGCAGTACTTC
abundance: .; j_gene: TRBJ1-5; d_gene: .; v_gene: TRBV27; CDR3aa: CASSLYRESNQPQHF; CDR3nt: TGTGCCAGCAGTTTATACAGGGAAAGCAATCAGCCCCAGCATTTT
abundance: .; j_gene: TRBJ1-6; d_gene: .; v_gene: TRBV7-3; CDR3aa: CASSTTINSPLHF; CDR3nt: TGTGCCAGCAGCACGACAATTAATTCACCCCTCCACTTT
abundance: .; j_gene: TRBJ1-2; d_gene: .; v_gene: TRBV7-9; CDR3aa: CASSLSGGGFAF; CDR3nt: TGTGCCAGCAGCTTATCTGGTGGAGGTTTCGCCTTC
abundance: .; j_gene: TRBJ2-7; d_gene: TRBD1; v_gene: TRBV7-8; CDR3aa: CASSLGTGPYEQYF; CDR3nt: TGTGCCAGCAGCTTGGGGACAGGGCCTTACGAGCAGTACTTC
abundance: .; j_gene: TRBJ1-2; d_gene: TRBD1; v_gene: TRBV10-3; CDR3aa: CAIRPGGEGGYTF; CDR3nt: TGTGCCATCAGGCCAGGGGGAGAGGGTGGCTACACCTTC
abundance: .; j_gene: TRBJ2-7; d_gene: TRBD1; v_gene: TRBV13; CDR3aa: CASSQGTGGYEQYF; CDR3nt: TGTGCCAGCAGCCAGGGGACAGGGGGCTACGAGCAGTACTTC
abundance: .; j_gene: TRBJ2-6; d_gene: TRBD1; v_gene: TRBV27; CDR3aa: CASSLRQGLLGANVLTF; CDR3nt: TGTGCCAGCAGTTTACGACAGGGTTTACTGGGGGCCAACGTCCTGACTTTC
abundance: .; j_gene: TRBJ2-5; d_gene: .; v_gene: TRBV11-2; CDR3aa: CASGLGAGRPQETQYF; CDR3nt: TGTGCCAGCGGCTTAGGGGCGGGACGCCCGCAAGAGACCCAGTACTTC
abundance: .; j_gene: TRBJ2-7; d_gene: TRBD1; v_gene: TRBV15; CDR3aa: CATSRTGTGDYEQYF; CDR3nt: TGTGCCACCAGCAGAACCGGGACAGGGGACTACGAGCAGTACTTC
abundance: .; j_gene: TRBJ2-3; d_gene: TRBD2; v_gene: TRBV6-5; CDR3aa: CASSYSAGRTDTQYF; CDR3nt: TGTGCCAGCAGTTACTCAGCGGGGCGCACAGATACGCAGTATTTT
abundance: few; j_gene: TRBJ2-5; d_gene: .; v_gene: TRBV5-1; CDR3aa: CASSLTGSETQYF; CDR3nt: TGCGCCAGCAGCTTGACAGGGTCGGAGACCCAGTACTTC
abundance: .; j_gene: TRBJ1-1; d_gene: .; v_gene: TRBV7-3; CDR3aa: CASSKTGRGEAFF; CDR3nt: TGTGCCAGCAGCAAAACGGGCAGGGGTGAAGCTTTCTTT
abundance: .; j_gene: TRBJ2-1; d_gene: TRBD1; v_gene: TRBV15; CDR3aa: CATSRDRDNEQFF; CDR3nt: TGTGCCACCAGCAGGGACAGGGACAATGAGCAGTTCTTC
abundance: .; j_gene: TRBJ1-2; d_gene: TRBD1; v_gene: TRBV9; CDR3aa: CARRGNGTGGAEGYTF; CDR3nt: TGTGCCAGAAGGGGAAACGGAACAGGGGGCGCGGAGGGCTACACCTTC